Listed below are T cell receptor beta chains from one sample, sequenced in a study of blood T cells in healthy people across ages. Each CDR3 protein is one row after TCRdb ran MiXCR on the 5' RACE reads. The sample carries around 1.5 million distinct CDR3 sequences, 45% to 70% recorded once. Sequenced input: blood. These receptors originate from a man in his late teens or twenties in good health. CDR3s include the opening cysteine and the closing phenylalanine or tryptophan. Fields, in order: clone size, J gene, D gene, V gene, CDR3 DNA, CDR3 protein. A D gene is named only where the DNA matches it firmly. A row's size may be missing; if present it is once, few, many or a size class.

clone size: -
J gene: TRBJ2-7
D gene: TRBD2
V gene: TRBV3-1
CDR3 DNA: TGTGCCAGCAGCCACGTCCGCGGGAGGGCTAGGGAGCAGTACTTC
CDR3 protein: CASSHVRGRAREQYF

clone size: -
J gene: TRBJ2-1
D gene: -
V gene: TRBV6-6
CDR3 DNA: TGTGCCAGCAGTGACCCAGCCGACAGGGAGCAGTTCTTC
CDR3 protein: CASSDPADREQFF

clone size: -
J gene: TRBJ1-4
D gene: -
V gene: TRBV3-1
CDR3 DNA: TGTGCCAGCAGCCCCCGAGGGGTAACTAATGAAAAACTGTTTTTT
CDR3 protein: CASSPRGVTNEKLFF

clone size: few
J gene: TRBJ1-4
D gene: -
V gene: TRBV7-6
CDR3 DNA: TGTGCCAGCAGCTTAGGACCCCAGGGAGATGAAAAACTGTTTTTT
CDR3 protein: CASSLGPQGDEKLFF

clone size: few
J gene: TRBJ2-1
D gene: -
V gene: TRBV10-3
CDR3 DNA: TGTGCCATCAGTCACGGAGAGTTCACCTACAATGAGCAGTTCTTC
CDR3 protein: CAISHGEFTYNEQFF

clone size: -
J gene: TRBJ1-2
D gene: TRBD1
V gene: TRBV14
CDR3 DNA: TGTGCCAGCAGCCAGGACAGGGGTCGCTACACCTTC
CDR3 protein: CASSQDRGRYTF

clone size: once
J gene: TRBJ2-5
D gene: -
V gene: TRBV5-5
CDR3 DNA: TGTGCCAGCAGCTTGCCCCTAGGCTGGGAGACCCAGTACTTC
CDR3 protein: CASSLPLGWETQYF

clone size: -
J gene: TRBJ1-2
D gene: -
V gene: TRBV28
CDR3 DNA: TGTGCCAGCAGTCAAGATACAGCAGGGGAGTTTTACTATGGCTACACCTTC
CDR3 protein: CASSQDTAGEFYYGYTF

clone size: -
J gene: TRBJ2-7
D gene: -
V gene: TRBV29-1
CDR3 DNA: TGCAGCGCAGGGTCGGACAGCAGCTCCTACGAGCAGTACTTC
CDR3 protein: CSAGSDSSSYEQYF

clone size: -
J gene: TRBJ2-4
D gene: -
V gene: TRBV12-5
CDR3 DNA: TGTGCTAGTAGATCCACCGGGACATTAGGTTCCAAAAACATTCAGTACTTC
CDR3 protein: CASRSTGTLGSKNIQYF

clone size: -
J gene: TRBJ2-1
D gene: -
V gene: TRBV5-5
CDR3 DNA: TGTGCCAGCAGCTTGTCAGCGGGTTCCTACAATGAGCAGTTCTTC
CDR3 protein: CASSLSAGSYNEQFF

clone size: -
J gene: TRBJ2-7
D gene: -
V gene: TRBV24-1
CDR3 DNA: TGTGCCACCGGTGACAACATAAACTACGAGCAGTACTTC
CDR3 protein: CATGDNINYEQYF

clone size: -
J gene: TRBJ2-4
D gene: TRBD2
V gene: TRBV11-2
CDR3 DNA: TGTGCCAGCAGCTCCGGACTAGCGGGATTGTACTTC
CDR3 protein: CASSSGLAGLYF

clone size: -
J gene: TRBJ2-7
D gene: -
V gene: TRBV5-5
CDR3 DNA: TGTGCCAGCAGCTTTCTCAGCTACTACGAGCAGTACTTC
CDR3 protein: CASSFLSYYEQYF

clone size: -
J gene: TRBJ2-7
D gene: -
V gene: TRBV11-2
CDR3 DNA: TGTGCCAGCAGCTTAGAGAGCGGGCACTCCTACGAGCAGTACTTC
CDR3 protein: CASSLESGHSYEQYF

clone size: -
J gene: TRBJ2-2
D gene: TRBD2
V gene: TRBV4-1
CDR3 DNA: TGCGCCAGCAGCCAAGGTAGCGGGGGGCGGATGGACACCGGGGAGCTGTTTTTT
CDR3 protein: CASSQGSGGRMDTGELFF

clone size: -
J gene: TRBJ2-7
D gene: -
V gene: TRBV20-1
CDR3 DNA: TGCAGTGCTCCCAATACCTACGAGCAGTACTTC
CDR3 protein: CSAPNTYEQYF

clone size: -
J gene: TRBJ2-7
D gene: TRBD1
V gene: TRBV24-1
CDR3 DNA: TGTGCCACCAGTGGCCGGGACAGTAGCTCCTACGAGCAGTACTTC
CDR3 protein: CATSGRDSSSYEQYF

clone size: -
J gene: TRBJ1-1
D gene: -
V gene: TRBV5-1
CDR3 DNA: TGCGCCAGCAGCTTGGGGCCGACACAGGGCGCTGAAGCTTTCTTT
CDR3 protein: CASSLGPTQGAEAFF

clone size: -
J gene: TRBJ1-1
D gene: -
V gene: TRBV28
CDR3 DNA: TGTGCCAGCATCAAAAGGGCAGGTTACCCCTCCACTGAAGCTTTCTTT
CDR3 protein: CASIKRAGYPSTEAFF

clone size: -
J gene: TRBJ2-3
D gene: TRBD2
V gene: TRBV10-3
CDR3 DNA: TGTGCCATCAGTGAGTCTGGGACTAGCGGAGCAGATACGCAGTATTTT
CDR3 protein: CAISESGTSGADTQYF

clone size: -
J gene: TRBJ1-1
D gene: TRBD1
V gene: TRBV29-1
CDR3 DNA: TGCAGCGTCATGACAGGGGGGGGAACTGAAGCTTTCTTT
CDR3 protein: CSVMTGGGTEAFF

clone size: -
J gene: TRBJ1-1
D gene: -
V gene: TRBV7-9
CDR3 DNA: TGTGCCAGCATCAACCGGCAGGGTGGTACTGAAGCTTTCTTT
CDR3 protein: CASINRQGGTEAFF

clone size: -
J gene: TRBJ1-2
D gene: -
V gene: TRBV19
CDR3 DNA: TGTGCCAGCCAATCCGATGTTGGTCGGGGGGCCGATGGCTACACCTTC
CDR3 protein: CASQSDVGRGADGYTF

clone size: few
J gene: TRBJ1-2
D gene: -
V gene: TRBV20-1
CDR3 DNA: TGCAGTGCTAAAGACGCGACTTATGGCTACACCTTC
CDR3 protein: CSAKDATYGYTF

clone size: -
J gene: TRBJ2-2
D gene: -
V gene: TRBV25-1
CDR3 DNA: TGTGCCAGCAGTGGCCAGCGAGACCTGAACACCGGGGAGCTGTTTTTT
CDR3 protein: CASSGQRDLNTGELFF

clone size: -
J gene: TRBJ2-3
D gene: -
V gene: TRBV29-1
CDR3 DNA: TGCAGCGCTGGATTGGGCGGGATTAGTACAGATACGCAGTATTTT
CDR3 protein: CSAGLGGISTDTQYF

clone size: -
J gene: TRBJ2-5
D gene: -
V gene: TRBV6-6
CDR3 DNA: TGTGCCAGCAATCATGGTCCCCAAGAGACCCAGTACTTC
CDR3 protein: CASNHGPQETQYF

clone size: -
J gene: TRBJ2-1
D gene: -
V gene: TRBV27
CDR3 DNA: TGTGCCAGCAGTCGTCTCGGCCTGGATGAGCAGTTCTTC
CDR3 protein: CASSRLGLDEQFF

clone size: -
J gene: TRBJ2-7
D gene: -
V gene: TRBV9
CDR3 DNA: TGTGCCAGCAGCGTAGATCTGGGAGCCTACAAGCAGTACTTC
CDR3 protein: CASSVDLGAYKQYF

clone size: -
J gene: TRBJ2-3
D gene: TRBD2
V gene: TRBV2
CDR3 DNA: TGTGCCAGCAGTGAGGTCGGAGTGTGGTTTGGGAGGGGCGACGTCACAGATACGCAGTATTTT
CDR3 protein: CASSEVGVWFGRGDVTDTQYF

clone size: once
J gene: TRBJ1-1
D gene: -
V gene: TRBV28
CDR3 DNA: TGTGCCAGCATTAGGGGCGGATGGGGGAACACTGAAGCTTTCTTT
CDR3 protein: CASIRGGWGNTEAFF

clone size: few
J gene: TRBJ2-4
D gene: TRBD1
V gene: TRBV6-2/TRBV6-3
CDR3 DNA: TGTGCCAGCGGGACAGCGTTAAACATTCAGTACTTC
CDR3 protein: CASGTALNIQYF

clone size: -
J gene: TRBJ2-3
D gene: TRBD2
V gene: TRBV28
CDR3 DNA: TGTGCCAGCAGGCCAGCGGGGGATACGCAGTATTTT
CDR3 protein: CASRPAGDTQYF

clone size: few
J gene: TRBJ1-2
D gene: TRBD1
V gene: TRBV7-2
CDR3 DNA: TGTGCCAGCAGCGACCGGGACAGGGGATATCATGGCTACACCTTC
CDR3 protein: CASSDRDRGYHGYTF

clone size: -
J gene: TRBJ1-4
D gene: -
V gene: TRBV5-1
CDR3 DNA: TGCGCCAGCAGCTCGTACCCGGGCCAACATAAAGAGCATGAAAAACTGTTTTTT
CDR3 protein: CASSSYPGQHKEHEKLFF

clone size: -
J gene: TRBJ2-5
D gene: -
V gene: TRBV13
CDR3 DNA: TGTGCCAGCCTCTTGCGGAACCAAGAGACCCAGTACTTC
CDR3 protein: CASLLRNQETQYF

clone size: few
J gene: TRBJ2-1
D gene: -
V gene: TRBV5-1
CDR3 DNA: TGCGCCAGCAGCTTGGCAGGGGCGGCTTCCTACAATGAGCAGTTCTTC
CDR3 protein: CASSLAGAASYNEQFF

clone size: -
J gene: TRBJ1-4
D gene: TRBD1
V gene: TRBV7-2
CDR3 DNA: TGTGCCAGCAGGGCAGGGGGTAATGAAAAACTGTTTTTT
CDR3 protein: CASRAGGNEKLFF

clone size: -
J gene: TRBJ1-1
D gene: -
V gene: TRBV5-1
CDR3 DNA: TGCGCCAGCAGCGGACGGGGGAACACTGAAGCTTTCTTT
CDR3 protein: CASSGRGNTEAFF

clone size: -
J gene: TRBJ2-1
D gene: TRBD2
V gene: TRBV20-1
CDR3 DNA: TGCAGTGCTAGAGTATTCGGACTAGCGGGAGACTACAATGAGCAGTTCTTC
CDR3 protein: CSARVFGLAGDYNEQFF

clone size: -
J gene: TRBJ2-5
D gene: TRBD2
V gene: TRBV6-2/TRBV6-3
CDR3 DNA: TGTGCCAGCAGTCCAATAGCGGGACAAGAGACCCAGTACTTC
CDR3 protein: CASSPIAGQETQYF

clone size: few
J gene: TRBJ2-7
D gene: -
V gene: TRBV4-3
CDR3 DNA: TGCGCCAGCAGACAAGTAGGGCGGTCCTACGAGCAGTACTTC
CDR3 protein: CASRQVGRSYEQYF

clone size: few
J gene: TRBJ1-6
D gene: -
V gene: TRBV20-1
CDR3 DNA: TGCAGTGCAGACCCGTCACCCCTCCACTTT
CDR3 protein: CSADPSPLHF

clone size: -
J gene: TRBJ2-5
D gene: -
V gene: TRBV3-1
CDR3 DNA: TGTGCCAGCAGCCAATTACTAGCCCGACATTCACAAGAGACCCAGTACTTC
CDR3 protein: CASSQLLARHSQETQYF

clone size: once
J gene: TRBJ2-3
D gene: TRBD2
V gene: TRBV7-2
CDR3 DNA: TGTGCCAGCACCCAAGCGGGGGCCATCACAGATACGCAGTATTTT
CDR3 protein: CASTQAGAITDTQYF

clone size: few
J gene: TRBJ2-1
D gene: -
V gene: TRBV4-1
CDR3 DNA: TGCGCCAGCAGCCTACCGGATGGAAGGGAGCAGTTCTTC
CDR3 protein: CASSLPDGREQFF